The T cell receptor beta chain described here comes from a study of T cell clonality in common variable immunodeficiency. Looked up from germline, CDR1 is SNHLY and CDR2 is FYNNEI. This CDR3 spans 16 amino acids. The V segment lost 6 bases and the J segment 3 bases; nucleotides outside the gene matches: 10. Whole-study findings and limits: TCRbeta clonality was increased in CVID versus healthy controls. Links between repertoire features and CVID complications were heterogeneity-limited. Common variable immunodeficiency TCR beta sequences reportedly had fewer deletions and N-nucleotide insertions.

The sample holds a few counts of this clone. Its antigen remains unidentified. The read ends 3 residues before the CDR3 terminus; that terminus is restored from the germline J gene. Aged about 8 to 65 years, CVID subjects averaged around 40 years old. Heparinized whole blood, 5 to 8 ml, came from each donor. This table comes from immunoSEQ multiplex PCR, and its TCRdb copy is limited to in-frame clones, with some not included. The sample presents fewer than 30,000 clones, none singletons. V usage is TRBV2 and J usage is TRBJ2-1; 8 bases fit TRBD2. The source of this sequence is a human donor with common variable immunodeficiency. Sequenced input: peripheral blood mononuclear cells. The covered CDR3 bases are TGTGCCAGCAGCCCCCTGGCGGGAGGCGTCTACAATGAG. The encoded protein is CASSPLAGGVYNE. The entire CDR3 reads CASSPLAGGVYNEQFF.